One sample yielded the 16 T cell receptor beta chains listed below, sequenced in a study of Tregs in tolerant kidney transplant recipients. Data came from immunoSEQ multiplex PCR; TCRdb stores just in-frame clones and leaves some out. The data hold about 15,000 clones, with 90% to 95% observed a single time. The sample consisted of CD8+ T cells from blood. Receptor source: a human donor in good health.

CDR3 sequence reads: CASSSAGGEAFF. The CDR3 DNA is TGTGCCAGCAGCTCTGCCGGGGGGGAAGCTTTCTTT. The V and J genes are TRBV11-2 and TRBJ1-1; possibly TRBD1 for D (5 bases). Germline CDR1 reads SGHAT; CDR2 reads FQNNGV. The CDR3 is 12 amino acids. The V gene lost 4 bases and the J gene lost 8 bases, with 11 bases spanning the gap.

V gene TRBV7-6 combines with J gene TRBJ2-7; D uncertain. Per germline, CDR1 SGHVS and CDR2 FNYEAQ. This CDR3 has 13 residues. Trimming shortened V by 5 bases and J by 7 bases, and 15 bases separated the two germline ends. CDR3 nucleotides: TGTGCCAGCAGCCCTCGGGTCCTTGAAGAGCAGTACTTC. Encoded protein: CASSPRVLEEQYF.

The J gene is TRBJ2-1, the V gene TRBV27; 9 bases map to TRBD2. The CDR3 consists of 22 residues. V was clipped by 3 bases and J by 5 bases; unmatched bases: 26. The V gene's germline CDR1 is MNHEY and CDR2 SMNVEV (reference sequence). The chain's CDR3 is CASSFVWGRPPGLAILNNEQFF. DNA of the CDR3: TGTGCCAGCAGTTTTGTATGGGGGAGACCTCCGGGACTAGCCATACTAAACAATGAGCAGTTCTTC.

The chain's CDR3 is CASSLGDGYTF. The CDR3 nucleotides are TGTGCCAGCAGCTTAGGGGATGGCTACACCTTC. The genes are TRBV7-9 and TRBJ1-2; D is ambiguous. Looked up from germline, CDR1 is SEHNR and CDR2 is FQNEAQ (reference sequence). With 1 base removed from V and 6 bases from J, the gap between germline ends came to 3 bases. The CDR3 is 11 amino acids.

CDR3 nucleotide sequence: TGTGCCAGCAGCGACAGACCTGGGGGCATGCATACGCAGTATTTT. Translating gives CASSDRPGGMHTQYF. The chain joins TRBV4-2 to TRBJ2-3; possible D gene TRBD1, 6 bases. The germline CDR1 and CDR2 sequences are LGHNA and YNFKEQ. CDR3 length: 15 amino acids. V was shortened by 5 bases and J by 7 bases, with 19 bases between the two germline ends.

The CDR3 DNA sequence: TGTGCCAGCAGCCCCGGTTCTGGCGAGCAGTACTTC. It specifies CASSPGSGEQYF. The rearrangement uses TRBV14 and TRBJ2-7, with D unresolved. Per the germline V gene, CDR1 is SGHDN and CDR2 is FVKESK. The CDR3 has 12 amino acids. Trimming took off 4 bases at V and 6 bases at J, with 10 bases between the two ends.

As DNA, the CDR3 is TGTGCCAGCAGCTCCACAGTGAACACTGAAGCTTTCTTT. Translated: CASSSTVNTEAFF. The genes are TRBV6-4 and TRBJ1-1, with D uncertain. The ends were cut back, 6 bases at V and 0 bases at J, with 8 bases in the middle. The CDR3 runs 13 residues. Germline V lookup: CDR1 MRHNA, CDR2 SNTAGT.

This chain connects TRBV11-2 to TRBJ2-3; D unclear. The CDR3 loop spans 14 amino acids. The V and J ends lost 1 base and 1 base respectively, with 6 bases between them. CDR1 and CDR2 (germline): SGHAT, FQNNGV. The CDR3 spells CASSLVLRTDTQYF. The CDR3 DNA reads TGTGCCAGCAGCTTAGTCCTGCGCACAGATACGCAGTATTTT.

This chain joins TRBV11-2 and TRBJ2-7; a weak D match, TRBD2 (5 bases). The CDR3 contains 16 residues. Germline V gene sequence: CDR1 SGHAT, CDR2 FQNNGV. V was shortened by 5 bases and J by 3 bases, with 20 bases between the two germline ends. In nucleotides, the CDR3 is TGTGCCAGCAGCCCGGGCGGGTTGCCCTTCGACTACGAGCAGTACTTC. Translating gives CASSPGGLPFDYEQYF. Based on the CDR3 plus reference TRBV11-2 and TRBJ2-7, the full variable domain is EAGVAQSPRYKIIEKRQSVAFWCNPISGHATLYWYQQILGQGPKLLIQFQNNGVVDDSQLPKDRFSAERLKGVDSTLKIQPAKLEDSAVYLCASSPGGLPFDYEQYFGPGTRLTVT.

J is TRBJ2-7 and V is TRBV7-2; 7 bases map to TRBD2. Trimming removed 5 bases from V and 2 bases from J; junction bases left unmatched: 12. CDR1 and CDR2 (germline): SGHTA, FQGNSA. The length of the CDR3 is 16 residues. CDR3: CASSNHRDYKTYEQYF. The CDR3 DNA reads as TGTGCCAGCAGCAACCACCGGGACTACAAGACCTACGAGCAGTACTTC.

This CDR3 reads CAWSGDVGYVETQYF. DNA of the CDR3: TGTGCCTGGAGTGGGGACGTGGGGTACGTGGAGACCCAGTACTTC. The rearrangement joins TRBV30 to TRBJ2-5; D assignment may be TRBD1 or TRBD2 (5 bases each). Germline V gene data show CDR1 as GTSNPN and CDR2 as SVGIG (reference sequence). The CDR3 runs 15 residues. The V end was cut by 1 base, the J end by 5 bases, with 17 bases between.

CDR3 sequence: CASSLEGTGNLYQETQYF. CDR3 bases: TGTGCCAGCAGCTTAGAGGGAACAGGGAACCTGTACCAAGAGACCCAGTACTTC. The chain carries TRBV11-2 and TRBJ2-7; maybe TRBD1 (6 bases). The J call may be incorrect, as the DNA end agrees better with TRBJ2-5. Germline V gene lookup returns CDR1 SGHAT and CDR2 FQNNGV. The CDR3 has 18 amino acids.

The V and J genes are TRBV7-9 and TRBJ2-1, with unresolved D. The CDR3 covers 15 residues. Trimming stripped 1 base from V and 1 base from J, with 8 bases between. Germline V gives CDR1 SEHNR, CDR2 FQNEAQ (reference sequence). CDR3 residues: CASSLGVKSYNEQFF. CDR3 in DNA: TGTGCCAGCAGCTTAGGTGTAAAGTCCTACAATGAGCAGTTCTTC.

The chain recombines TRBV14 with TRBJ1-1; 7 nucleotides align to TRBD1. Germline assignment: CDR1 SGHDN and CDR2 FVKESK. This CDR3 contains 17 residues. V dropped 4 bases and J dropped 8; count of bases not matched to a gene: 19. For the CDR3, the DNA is TGTGCCAGCAGCCCGCTATTAATACAGGGAGACAGGGCAGAAGCTTTCTTT. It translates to CASSPLLIQGDRAEAFF.

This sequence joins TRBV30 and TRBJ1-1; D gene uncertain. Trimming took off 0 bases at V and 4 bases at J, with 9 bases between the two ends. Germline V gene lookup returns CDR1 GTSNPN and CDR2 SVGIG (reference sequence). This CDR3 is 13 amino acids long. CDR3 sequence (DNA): TGTGCCTGGAGTGTAAGCGGGTCCACTGAAGCTTTCTTT. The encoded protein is CAWSVSGSTEAFF.

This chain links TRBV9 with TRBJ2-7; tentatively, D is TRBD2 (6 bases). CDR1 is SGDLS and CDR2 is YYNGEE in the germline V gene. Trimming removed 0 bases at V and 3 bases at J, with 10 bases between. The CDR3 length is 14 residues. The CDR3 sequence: CASSVGGSGYEQYF. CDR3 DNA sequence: TGTGCCAGCAGCGTAGGGGGTAGCGGCTACGAGCAGTACTTC.